The entry below describes one T cell receptor beta chain. This sample is drawn from a study of PD-1 blockade in mismatch repair-deficient tumors. Germline V gene data show CDR1 as SNHLY and CDR2 as FYNNEI. Trimming stripped 2 bases from V and 8 bases from J, with 9 bases between. The CDR3 has 12 amino acids. The assay was immunoSEQ multiplex PCR, and TCRdb's table has in-frame clones only and misses some. The data show 70,000 to 90,000 clones, with more than 80% seen just once and approximately 5% held by the top ten. The clonotype comes from an adult with mismatch repair-deficient cancer. V is TRBV2 and J is TRBJ2-5, with D perhaps TRBD1 (7 bases). This specimen was peripheral blood, taken 44 weeks after starting pembrolizumab. The CDR3 region is CASSEQGGTQYF. CDR3 nucleotides: TGTGCCAGCAGTGAACAGGGGGGCACCCAGTACTTC.